This T cell receptor beta chain is drawn from a study of T cell responses to AZD1222 COVID-19 vaccine. Study-wide findings and caveats: Compared with day 0, the breadth and depth of the Spike-specific TCR repertoire rose significantly after two doses of AZD1222. Donors were largely white British and mainly female; clonal diversity was possibly underestimated. The peak T cell response came first, and repertoires were sampled only after it.

The V gene lost 0 bases and the J gene lost 5 bases, with 14 bases spanning the gap. The CDR3 consists of 15 residues. Germline CDR1 MNHEY, CDR2 SVGEGT. Of note for this clone: As yet, its antigen is unknown.

Produced via immunoSEQ multiplex PCR; TCRdb's table is partial and in-frame only. The table lists 75,000 to 95,000 clones, about 88% of them singletons. This specimen consisted of peripheral blood, obtained on day 0 of AZD1222 vaccination. The TCR sequence derives from an adult in good health. This chain connects TRBV6-2 or TRBV6-3 to TRBJ2-7; D remains unclear. Written as DNA, the CDR3 is TGTGCCAGCAGTTACTCCCCGTGGGGTAGGAACGAGCAGTACTTC. It translates to CASSYSPWGRNEQYF.